This T cell receptor (beta chain) was sequenced in a study of CD8 T cells in ankylosing spondylitis. Study-wide findings and caveats: Disease-associated clonotypes exhibited CD8+ identity and were relatively infrequent in peripheral blood. Eight highly homologous variants formed a TCR beta motif that appeared characteristic of ankylosing spondylitis blood.

The TCR beta libraries were generated through quantitative 5'-RACE incorporating molecular barcodes. TCRdb recomputed calls from the 5' RACE reads with MiXCR, one row per CDR3 protein. The sample consists of 250,000 to 400,000 distinct CDR3 sequences, roughly 11% of them appearing once. A word on this clonotype: The antigen remains unidentified. Mismatch with germline at one junction end may stem from a read error.

Sample: blood, either unsorted or a sorted T cell fraction (not recorded which). This TCR derives from a female donor with ankylosing spondylitis or in good health (not recorded which).

CDR3 DNA sequence: TGCAGGGCTAGGGCTCCGGACAGACGAGTAATAAACACCGGGGAGCTGTTTTTT. It codes for CRARAPDRRVINTGELFF. The rearrangement joins TRBV20-1 to TRBJ2-2; D possibly corresponds to TRBD1 (6 bases). This CDR3 region has 18 residues. The germline V gene has CDR1 DFQATT and CDR2 SNEGSKA (reference sequence).